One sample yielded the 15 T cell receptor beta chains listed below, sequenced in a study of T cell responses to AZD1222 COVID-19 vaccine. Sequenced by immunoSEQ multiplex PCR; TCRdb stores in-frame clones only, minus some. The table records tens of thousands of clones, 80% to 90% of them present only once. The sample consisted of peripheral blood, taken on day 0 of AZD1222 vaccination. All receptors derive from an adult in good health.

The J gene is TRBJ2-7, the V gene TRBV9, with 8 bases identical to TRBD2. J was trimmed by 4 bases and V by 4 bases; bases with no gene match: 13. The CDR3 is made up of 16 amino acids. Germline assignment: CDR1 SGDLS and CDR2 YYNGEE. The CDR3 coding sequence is TGTGCCAGCAGCCCCCTGGGAAGCGGGAGACGATACGAGCAGTACTTC. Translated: CASSPLGSGRRYEQYF.

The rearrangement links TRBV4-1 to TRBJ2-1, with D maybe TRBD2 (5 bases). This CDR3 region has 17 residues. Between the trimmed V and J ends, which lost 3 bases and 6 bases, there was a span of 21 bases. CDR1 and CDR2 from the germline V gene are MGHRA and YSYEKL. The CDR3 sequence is CASSHLSLAPGVNEQFF. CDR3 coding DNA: TGCGCCAGCAGCCACCTCTCATTGGCGCCCGGGGTCAATGAGCAGTTCTTC.

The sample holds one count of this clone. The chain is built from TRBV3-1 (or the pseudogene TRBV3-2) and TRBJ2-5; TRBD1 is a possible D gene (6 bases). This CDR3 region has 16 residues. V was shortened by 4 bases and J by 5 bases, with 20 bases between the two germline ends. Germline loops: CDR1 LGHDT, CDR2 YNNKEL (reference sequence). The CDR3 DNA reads TGTGCCAGCAGCCGAGTACAGGGCGGGTTGGGGGAGACCCAGTACTTC. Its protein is CASSRVQGGLGETQYF.

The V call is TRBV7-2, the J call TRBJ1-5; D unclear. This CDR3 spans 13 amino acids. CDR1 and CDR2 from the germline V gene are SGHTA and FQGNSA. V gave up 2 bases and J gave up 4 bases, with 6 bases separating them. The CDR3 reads CASSLTGNQPQHF. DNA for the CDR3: TGTGCCAGCAGCTTAACGGGGAATCAGCCCCAGCATTTT.

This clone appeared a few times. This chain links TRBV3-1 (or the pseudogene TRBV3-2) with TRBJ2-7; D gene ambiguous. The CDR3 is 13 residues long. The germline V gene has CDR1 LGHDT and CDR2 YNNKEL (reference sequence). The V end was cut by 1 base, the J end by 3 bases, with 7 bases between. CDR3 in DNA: TGTGCCAGCAGCCAAGTCGGTAACTACGAGCAGTACTTC. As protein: CASSQVGNYEQYF.

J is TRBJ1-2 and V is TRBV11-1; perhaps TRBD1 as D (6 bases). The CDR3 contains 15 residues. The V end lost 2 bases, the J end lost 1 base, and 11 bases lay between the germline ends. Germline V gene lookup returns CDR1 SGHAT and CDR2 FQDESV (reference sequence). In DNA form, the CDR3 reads TGTGCCAGCAGCTTACTAGCAGGGGATAACTATGGCTACACCTTC. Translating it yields CASSLLAGDNYGYTF.

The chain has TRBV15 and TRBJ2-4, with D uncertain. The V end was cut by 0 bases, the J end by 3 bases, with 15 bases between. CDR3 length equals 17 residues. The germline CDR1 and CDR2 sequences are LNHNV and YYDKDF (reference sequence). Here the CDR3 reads CATSREGRLELKNIQYF. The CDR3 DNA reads TGTGCCACCAGCAGAGAGGGTAGGCTAGAACTCAAAAACATTCAGTACTTC.

This chain's CDR3 is CARRGGGPAYEQFF. CDR3 nucleotides: TGTGCCAGGAGGGGGGGAGGGCCGGCATATGAGCAGTTCTTC. The chain employs TRBV2 and TRBJ2-1; D is possibly TRBD2 (7 bases). Germline V gene data show CDR1 as SNHLY and CDR2 as FYNNEI. The germline V and J ends were trimmed by 9 bases and 8 bases, with 20 bases remaining between them. This CDR3 comprises 14 residues.

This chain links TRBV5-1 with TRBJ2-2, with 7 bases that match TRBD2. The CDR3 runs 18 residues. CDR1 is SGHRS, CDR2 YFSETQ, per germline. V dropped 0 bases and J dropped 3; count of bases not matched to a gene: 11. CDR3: CASSLGLYGLGDTGELFF. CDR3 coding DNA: TGCGCCAGCAGCTTGGGGCTATACGGACTAGGTGACACCGGGGAGCTGTTTTTT.

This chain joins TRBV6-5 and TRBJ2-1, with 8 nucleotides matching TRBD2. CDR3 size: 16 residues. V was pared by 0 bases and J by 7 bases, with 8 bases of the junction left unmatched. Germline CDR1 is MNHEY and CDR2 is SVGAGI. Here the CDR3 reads CASSYSNQRGQNEQFF. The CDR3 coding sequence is TGTGCCAGCAGTTACTCGAACCAGCGGGGGCAGAATGAGCAGTTCTTC.

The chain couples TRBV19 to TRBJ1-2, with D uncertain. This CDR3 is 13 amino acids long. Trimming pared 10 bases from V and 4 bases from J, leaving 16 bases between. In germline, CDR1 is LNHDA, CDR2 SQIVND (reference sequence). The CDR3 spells CATLRPGTYGYTF. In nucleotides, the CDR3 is TGTGCCACTTTACGTCCGGGAACCTATGGCTACACCTTC.

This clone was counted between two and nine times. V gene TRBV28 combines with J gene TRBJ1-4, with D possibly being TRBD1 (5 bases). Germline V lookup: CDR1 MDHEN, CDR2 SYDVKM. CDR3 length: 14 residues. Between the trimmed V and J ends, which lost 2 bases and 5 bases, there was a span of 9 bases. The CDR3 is CASSLQGYNEKLFF. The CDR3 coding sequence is TGTGCCAGCAGTTTACAGGGCTACAATGAAAAACTGTTTTTT.

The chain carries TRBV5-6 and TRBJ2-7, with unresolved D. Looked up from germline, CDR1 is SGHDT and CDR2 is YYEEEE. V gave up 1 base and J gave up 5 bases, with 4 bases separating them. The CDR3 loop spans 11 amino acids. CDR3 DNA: TGTGCCAGCAGCTTGTCTAACGAGCAGTACGTC. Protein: CASSLSNEQYV.

CDR3 DNA sequence: TGTGCCAGCAGTGGCGCTTATTTCTATGGCTACACCTTC. Translated: CASSGAYFYGYTF. The chain is built from TRBV25-1 and TRBJ1-2, with D unresolved. The V gene lost 4 bases and the J gene lost 4 bases, with 10 bases spanning the gap. In germline, CDR1 is MGHDK, CDR2 SYGVNS. This CDR3 is built from 13 residues.

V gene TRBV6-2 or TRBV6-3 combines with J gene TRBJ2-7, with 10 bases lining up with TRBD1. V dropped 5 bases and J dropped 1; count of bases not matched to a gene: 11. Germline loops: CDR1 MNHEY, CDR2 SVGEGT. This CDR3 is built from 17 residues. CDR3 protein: CASSPVPGQGNSYEQYF. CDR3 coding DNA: TGTGCCAGCAGTCCCGTTCCGGGACAGGGGAATTCCTACGAGCAGTACTTC.